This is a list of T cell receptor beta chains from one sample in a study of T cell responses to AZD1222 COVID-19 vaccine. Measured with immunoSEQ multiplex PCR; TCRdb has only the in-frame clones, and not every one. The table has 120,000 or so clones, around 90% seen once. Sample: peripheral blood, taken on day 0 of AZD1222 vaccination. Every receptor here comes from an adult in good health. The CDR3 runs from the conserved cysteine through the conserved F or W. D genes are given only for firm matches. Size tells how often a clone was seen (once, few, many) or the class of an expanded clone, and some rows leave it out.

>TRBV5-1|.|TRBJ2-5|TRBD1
TGCGCCAGCAGCATACAGGGGAGAGGTCAAGAGACCCAGTACTTC
CASSIQGRGQETQYF
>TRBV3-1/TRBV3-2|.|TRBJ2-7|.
TGTGCCAGCAGGGACCTGAAGGGGCGCCACGAGCAGTACTTC
CASRDLKGRHEQYF
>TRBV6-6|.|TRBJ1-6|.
TGTGCCAGCAGCCCGATAGGACAGAATAATTCACCCCTCCACTTT
CASSPIGQNNSPLHF
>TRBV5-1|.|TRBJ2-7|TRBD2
TGCGCCAGCAGCCCCGGGGGGGGCGGGAACTCCTACGAGCAGTACTTC
CASSPGGGGNSYEQYF
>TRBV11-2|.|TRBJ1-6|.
TGTGCCAGCAGCTCACTGAGGTCGTTTTCACCCCTCCACTTT
CASSSLRSFSPLHF
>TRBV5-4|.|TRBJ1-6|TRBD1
TGTGCCAGCAGCCGGGGACAGGGGAATTCACCCCTCCACTTT
CASSRGQGNSPLHF
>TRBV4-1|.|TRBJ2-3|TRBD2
TGCGCCAGCAGCCAACAGCGGGAGACAGATACGCAGTATTTT
CASSQQRETDTQYF
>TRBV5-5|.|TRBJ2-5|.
TGTGCCAGCAGCTACAACGATGGGGAGACCCAGTACTTC
CASSYNDGETQYF
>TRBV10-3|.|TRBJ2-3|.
TGTGCCACTGGGATCTCAGATACGCAGTATTTT
CATGISDTQYF
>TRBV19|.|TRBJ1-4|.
TGTGCCAGTAAAAGGACGGGAACTAATGAAAAACTGTTTTTT
CASKRTGTNEKLFF
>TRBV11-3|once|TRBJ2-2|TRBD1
TGTGCCAGCAGCTTAGATGGGACAGCAACCGGGGAGCTGTTTTTT
CASSLDGTATGELFF
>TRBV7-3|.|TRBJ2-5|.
TGTGCCAGCAGCTTAAGGGGGGACAGCCAAGAGACCCAGTACTTC
CASSLRGDSQETQYF
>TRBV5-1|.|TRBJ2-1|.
TGCGCCAGCAGCTTGAGCTGGGATGAGCAGTTCTTC
CASSLSWDEQFF
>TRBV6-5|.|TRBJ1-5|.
TGTGCCAGCAGTACGGGGAAGAATCAGCCCCAGCATTTT
CASSTGKNQPQHF
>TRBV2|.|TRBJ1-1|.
TGTGCCAGCAGTGCCGGGGTCAGGGCTGAAGCTTTCTTT
CASSAGVRAEAFF
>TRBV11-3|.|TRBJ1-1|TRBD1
TGTGCCAGCAGCTCTGGGGGACAGGGCATGAACACTGAAGCTTTCTTT
CASSSGGQGMNTEAFF
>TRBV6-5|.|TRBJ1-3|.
TGTGCCAGCAGTTACTCGGGGGCAGGGGGAAACACCATATATTTT
CASSYSGAGGNTIYF
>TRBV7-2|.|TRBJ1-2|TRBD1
TGTGCCAGCAGCTTAGCGATCACGGACAGGGACTATGGCTACACCTTC
CASSLAITDRDYGYTF
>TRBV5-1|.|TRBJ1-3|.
TGCGCCAGCAGCGTGGGAAACACCATATATTTT
CASSVGNTIYF
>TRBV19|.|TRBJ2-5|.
TGTGCCAGTAGTATCGGCGCTGGGGGGCGGGTTGGGCAAGAGACCCAGTACTTC
CASSIGAGGRVGQETQYF
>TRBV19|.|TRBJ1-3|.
TGTGCCAGCAGACAGAAACACTCTGGAAACACCATATATTTT
CASRQKHSGNTIYF
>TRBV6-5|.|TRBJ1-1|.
TGTGCCAGCAGTTACATAGGGGGATCTGAAGCTTTCTTT
CASSYIGGSEAFF
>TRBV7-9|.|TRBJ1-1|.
TGTGCCAGCAGCTTTGACACTGAAGCTTTCTTT
CASSFDTEAFF
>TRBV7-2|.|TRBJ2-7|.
TGTGCCAGCAGCTTAGGCGGAGGGAGGGGGTACGAGCAGTACTTC
CASSLGGGRGYEQYF
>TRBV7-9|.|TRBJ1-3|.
TGTGCCAGCAGCTTAGCGGCAGTCTCTGGAAACACCATATATTTT
CASSLAAVSGNTIYF
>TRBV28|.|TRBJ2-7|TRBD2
TGTGCCAGCAGTCCCCCGGGTCCGGGGGGGGGCGCCTACGAGCAGTACTTC
CASSPPGPGGGAYEQYF
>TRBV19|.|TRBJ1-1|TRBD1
TGTGCCAGTAGTACTCAGACAGGGACTAACACTGAAGCTTTCTTT
CASSTQTGTNTEAFF
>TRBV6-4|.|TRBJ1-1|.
TGTGCCACCCGGGGGGGAGTGGGGAACACTGAAGCTTTCTTT
CATRGGVGNTEAFF
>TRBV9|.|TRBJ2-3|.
TGTGCCAGCAGCGTAGGGCAGGCCGGGGATACGCAGTATTTT
CASSVGQAGDTQYF
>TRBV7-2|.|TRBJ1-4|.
TGTGCCAGCAGCTTAGGGATCACCAACTCCAATGAAAAACTGTTTTTT
CASSLGITNSNEKLFF
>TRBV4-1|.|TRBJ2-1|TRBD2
TGCGCCAGCAGCCACCCGACTAGCGGGGCTCTTTTTGAGCAGTTCTTC
CASSHPTSGALFEQFF
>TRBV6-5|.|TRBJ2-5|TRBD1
TGTGCCACCTCACGGGACAGATTTTTAACCCAGTACTTC
CATSRDRFLTQYF
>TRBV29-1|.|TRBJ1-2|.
TGCAGCGCAGGGGAGGCGTATGGCTACACCTTC
CSAGEAYGYTF
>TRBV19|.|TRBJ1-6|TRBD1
TGTGCCAGTCGCCCGTCAGGGACAGGGGTCTCACCCCTCCACTTT
CASRPSGTGVSPLHF
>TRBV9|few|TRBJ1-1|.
TGTGCCAGCAGCGTAGAAATGAACACTGAAGCTTTCTTT
CASSVEMNTEAFF
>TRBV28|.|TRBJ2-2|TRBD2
TGTGCCAGCAGTTCGATAACTAGCGGGGGGGCCGTAGCCGGGGAGCTGTTTTTT
CASSSITSGGAVAGELFF
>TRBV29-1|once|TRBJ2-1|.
TGCAGCGTTGAAAAGGAAACTGAGCAGTTCTTC
CSVEKETEQFF
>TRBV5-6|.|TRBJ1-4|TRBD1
TGTGCCAGCAGCCCCCGACAGGGAAGTAATGAAAAACTGTTTTTT
CASSPRQGSNEKLFF
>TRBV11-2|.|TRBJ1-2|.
TGTGCCAGCAGCTTAGATCGGGCAGTATATGGCTACACCTTC
CASSLDRAVYGYTF
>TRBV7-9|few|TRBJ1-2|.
TGTGCCAGCACCACGGTGGGGGGATTTGGCTACACCTTC
CASTTVGGFGYTF
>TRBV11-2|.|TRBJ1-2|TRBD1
TGTGCCAGCAGCTTACAGGGACAGGGGGCTTATGGCTACACCTTC
CASSLQGQGAYGYTF
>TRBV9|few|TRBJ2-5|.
TGTGCCAGCAGCGCCGGCTCCGGGACGGGAACCCAGTACTTC
CASSAGSGTGTQYF
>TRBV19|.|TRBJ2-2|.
TGTGCCAGTAAGCGGGCAGGGGAGGGATCCGGGGAGCTGTTTTTT
CASKRAGEGSGELFF
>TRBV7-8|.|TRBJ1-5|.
TGTGCCAGCAGCTTAGCGACAGCTTATAGCAATCAGCCCCAGCATTTT
CASSLATAYSNQPQHF
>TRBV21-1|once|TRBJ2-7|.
TGTGCCAGCAGCGGGACAGACAGCTCCTACGAGCAGTACTTC
CASSGTDSSYEQYF
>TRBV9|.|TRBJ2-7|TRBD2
TGTGCCAGCAGCGTAGGGACTAGCGGGAGCTACGAGCAGTACTTC
CASSVGTSGSYEQYF